Below, 15 T cell receptor beta chains from the same sample are listed, as sequenced in a study of shared clonotypes between healthy human individuals. Method: immunoSEQ multiplex PCR; TCRdb's copy keeps in-frame clones and lacks some. Of 2,100,000 or so clones listed, under 97% are singletons. The sequenced sample consisted of naive CD4+ T cells sorted from blood. Subset denoted: CD45RA+ positively selected. These receptors all stem from a man aged 18 to 35 in good health.

There are a few counts of this clone. The rearrangement uses TRBV6-1 and TRBJ2-7; D uncertain. CDR1 and CDR2 from the germline V gene are MNHNS and SASEGT. This CDR3 spans 12 amino acids. V lost 9 bases and J 6 bases, leaving 15 bases between the germline ends. The CDR3 is CASFVGLAEQYF. CDR3 sequence (DNA): TGTGCCAGTTTTGTAGGTTTGGCCGAGCAGTACTTC.

This rearrangement joins TRBV30 to TRBJ1-5, with a weak D call TRBD1 (6 bases). The germline V gene has CDR1 GTSNPN and CDR2 SVGIG (reference sequence). There are 13 residues in the CDR3. V was shortened by 2 bases and J by 7 bases, with 12 bases between the two germline ends. This CDR3 is CAWSPSGGQPQHF. DNA of the CDR3: TGTGCCTGGAGTCCCTCTGGGGGCCAGCCCCAGCATTTT.

V gene TRBV4-3 combines with J gene TRBJ2-3; D may be TRBD2 (5 bases). This CDR3 comprises 13 residues. V dropped 0 bases and J dropped 10 bases, with 11 bases sitting between them. Germline V lookup: CDR1 LGHNA, CDR2 YSLEER. For the CDR3, the DNA is TGCGCCAGCAGCCAAGAAGGACTCCTAGCGCAGTATTTT. It is translated as CASSQEGLLAQYF.

About this clone: Other DNA sequences in this specimen translate into the identical CDR3. The V and J genes are TRBV18 and TRBJ2-1; 7 positions agree with TRBD1. The CDR3 has 14 amino acids. CDR1 KGHSH and CDR2 LQKENI come from the germline V gene. V lost 2 bases to trimming and J lost 4 bases; unmatched junction nucleotides: 2. In DNA form, the CDR3 reads TGTGCCAGCTCACCAGGGGACAGTTACAATGAGCAGTTCTTC. Protein product: CASSPGDSYNEQFF.

J is TRBJ2-7 and V is TRBV30; no definite D call. Germline V CDR1 and CDR2: GTSNPN, SVGIG (reference sequence). Trimming took 3 bases from V and 7 from J, leaving 13 bases between them. The CDR3 runs to 12 residues. Here the CDR3 reads CAWSADGWEQYF. CDR3 DNA: TGTGCCTGGAGCGCGGACGGTTGGGAGCAGTACTTC.

The genes are TRBV6-1 and TRBJ2-7, with TRBD2 matching over 13 bases. This CDR3 has 13 residues. The J segment lost 5 bases and the V segment lost 7 bases, leaving 2 bases of the junction unmatched. CDR1 and CDR2 from the germline V gene are MNHNS and SASEGT. The chain's CDR3 is CASKLAGGNEQYF. The CDR3 DNA reads TGTGCCAGCAAACTAGCGGGAGGGAACGAGCAGTACTTC.

The V call is TRBV5-6, the J call TRBJ1-5; 8 bases match TRBD1. The CDR3 length is 14 residues. Looked up from germline, CDR1 is SGHDT and CDR2 is YYEEEE. Germline trimming cut 4 bases from V and 4 bases from J; bases unmatched to any gene: 4. The DNA of the CDR3 is TGTGCCAGCAGCCCAACAGGGGGAAATCAGCCCCAGCATTTT. Its protein product is CASSPTGGNQPQHF.

V usage is TRBV19 and J usage is TRBJ2-7; possible D gene TRBD2, 6 bases. The CDR3 has 16 residues. Germline V gene data show CDR1 as LNHDA and CDR2 as SQIVND (reference sequence). The germline V and J ends were trimmed by 5 bases and 1 base, with 18 bases remaining between them. Here the CDR3 reads CASSLPAGSGSYEQYF. The CDR3 nucleotides are TGTGCCAGTAGTCTCCCAGCGGGTAGCGGTTCCTACGAGCAGTACTTC. The full variable domain, with the rest looked up from reference TRBV19 and TRBJ2-7, is DGGITQSPKYLFRKEGQNVTLSCEQNLNHDAMYWYRQDPGQGLRLIYYSQIVNDFQKGDIAEGYSVSREKKESFPLTVTSAQKNPTAFYLCASSLPAGSGSYEQYFGPGTRLTVT.

This sequence joins TRBV5-1 and TRBJ1-6; D unclear. CDR1 is SGHRS, CDR2 YFSETQ, per germline. The CDR3 length is 15 residues. V shed 1 base and J shed 6 bases, with 11 bases lying between them. The CDR3 loop reads CASSLTVNPNSPLHF. The DNA of the CDR3 is TGCGCCAGCAGCTTGACTGTAAACCCTAATTCACCCCTCCACTTT.

The chain recombines TRBV7-9 with TRBJ2-7, with 11 bases matching TRBD2. Germline loops: CDR1 SEHNR, CDR2 FQNEAQ (reference sequence). The CDR3 extends over 15 amino acids. The V and J ends lost 5 bases and 6 bases, in that order; junction bases with no gene match: 9. The CDR3 DNA reads as TGTGCCAGCAGCCTAAATAGCGGGGGGGCCGGCGAGCAGTACTTC. Protein product: CASSLNSGGAGEQYF.

This clone occurred once. V gene TRBV28 combines with J gene TRBJ1-1; D gene uncertain. The CDR3 sequence is 14 residues long. From germline, CDR1 is MDHEN and CDR2 SYDVKM. Trimming took 6 bases from V and 3 from J, leaving 14 bases between them. The CDR3 coding sequence is TGTGCCAGCAGCAAGGTCTCAAGGGACACTGAAGCTTTCTTT. Translation: CASSKVSRDTEAFF.

The J gene is TRBJ1-1, the V gene TRBV23-1, with 9 bases fitting TRBD1. TRBV23-1 is given ORF status, its function remaining uncertain. The CDR3 is 15 residues long. Trimming cost V 6 bases and J 4 bases; bases outside gene matches: 9. The CDR3 region is CASRQDRGMGTEAFF. CDR3 sequence (DNA): TGCGCCAGCAGACAGGACAGGGGAATGGGCACTGAAGCTTTCTTT.

Only one count was recorded for this clone. The junction departs from the called germline gene at one end, perhaps through a read error. The V gene is TRBV30, the J gene TRBJ1-1, with D possibly matching TRBD1 (5 bases). CDR3 size: 12 residues. Germline V CDR1 and CDR2: GTSNPN, SVGIG (reference sequence). The CDR3 region has the DNA TGCGAAGGACACCGAATGAACACTGAAGCTTTCTTT. It specifies CEGHRMNTEAFF.

The chain is built from TRBV19 and TRBJ1-2; maybe TRBD1 (5 bases). The V gene's germline CDR1 is LNHDA and CDR2 SQIVND (reference sequence). V gave up 5 bases and J gave up 8 bases, with 18 bases separating them. The CDR3 sequence is 14 residues long. The CDR3 DNA is TGTGCCAGTAGTCTCGGACAAACCCTTGGAGGCTACACCTTC. This gives the protein CASSLGQTLGGYTF.

The rearrangement joins TRBV6-6 to TRBJ2-2, with 7 bases fitting TRBD1. Germline values: CDR1 MNHNY, CDR2 SVGAGI (reference sequence). There are 15 residues in the CDR3. The V and J ends lost 6 bases and 0 bases, in that order; junction bases with no gene match: 4. DNA of the CDR3: TGTGCCAGCAGCCCGACAGGGTCGAACACCGGGGAGCTGTTTTTT. This encodes CASSPTGSNTGELFF.